This T cell receptor beta chain is from a study of blood T cell repertoires in COVID-19. Study details: Spain, Italy and the United States supplied samples that represented acute and convalescent COVID-19. T cells, B-cell-depleted T cells, or PBMCs supplied cDNA or gDNA.

Germline values: CDR1 SGHRS, CDR2 YFSETQ. The junction had 6 bases not matched to a gene; V was cut back by 4 bases and J by 1 base. The CDR3 has 15 residues. Per the original methods: It was from reference gene primer amplification that nucleated cell counts were estimated. Assay used: immunoSEQ multiplex PCR; TCRdb lists only in-frame clones, some missing. The V and J calls and the clone size are those of that table, but D and trimming were determined from the DNA. The data hold 70,000 to 95,000 clones, with around nine tenths observed a single time. What was sequenced was peripheral blood. This receptor was obtained from a man in his fifties with acute or convalescent COVID-19. V gene TRBV5-1 combines with J gene TRBJ1-1, with TRBD1 identical over 8 bases. The DNA for the CDR3 is TGCGCCAGCAGCATGACCGGGACAGGGAACACTGAAGCTTTCTTT. It encodes CASSMTGTGNTEAFF.